This entry is about one T cell receptor (beta chain). TCRdb derives one entry per CDR3 protein from the 5' RACE reads, leaving out DNA. This table holds 550,000 or so distinct CDR3 sequences. The entry originates in a study of T cells expressing NK-cell markers. The CDR3 is 16 residues long. CDR1 MGHRA and CDR2 YSYEKL come from the germline V gene. The chain combines TRBV4-1 with TRBJ2-2; absent DNA, TCRdb's TRBD2 call cannot be checked. This TCR came from a man aged 18-30 years in good health. Sequenced: blood T cells: a sorted CD56 or NKG2C T cell subset, CD4+ or CD8+ T cells, or bulk PBMC T cells (not recorded which). CDR3 region: CASLTNSGANTGELFF.